This T cell receptor (beta chain) derives from a study of beta chain features in type 1 diabetes. The CDR3 has 14 residues. V dropped 3 bases and J dropped 4; count of bases not matched to a gene: 6. Germline V gene lookup returns CDR1 SGHRS and CDR2 YFSETQ. Reverse transcription of all isolated RNA meant that expressed TCRB transcripts were sequenced. This table comes from immunoSEQ multiplex PCR, and its TCRdb copy is limited to in-frame clones, with some not included. The table shows a few hundred thousand clones, with over 9.5% occurring only once. This chain connects TRBV5-1 to TRBJ1-2, with 7 bases fitting TRBD1. This receptor was identified in a young man in good health. Sequences were obtained from naive CD4+ T cells from blood. Written as DNA, the CDR3 is TGCGCCAGCAGCTATGTGGGACAGACCTATGGCTACACCTTC. This sequence encodes CASSYVGQTYGYTF.